The sequence of this T cell receptor (beta chain) was determined in a study of T cells in Graves' hyperthyroidism and ophthalmopathy. This clonotype has a count of ten or more. RNA transcripts served as the template for amplifying TCR beta CDR3 regions. The HTBI set primed first-round TCR CDR3 RT-PCR. TCRdb re-analysed the multiplex PCR reads in MiXCR, keeping a single row per CDR3 protein. The sample includes 540,000 or so distinct CDR3 sequences, about 43% of them seen just once. The sequenced sample consisted of peripheral blood or thyroid tissue (not recorded which). The clonotype originates from an adult woman with Graves' disease, either hyperthyroidism or ophthalmopathy (not recorded which).

The chain's CDR3 is CASNRYQETQYF. For the CDR3, the DNA is TGTGCCAGCAATCGGTACCAAGAGACCCAGTACTTC. The chain carries TRBV2 and TRBJ2-5; D unclear. The CDR3 has 12 amino acids. V lost 7 bases to trimming and J lost 0 bases, with 6 bases between them. Germline loops: CDR1 SNHLY, CDR2 FYNNEI.